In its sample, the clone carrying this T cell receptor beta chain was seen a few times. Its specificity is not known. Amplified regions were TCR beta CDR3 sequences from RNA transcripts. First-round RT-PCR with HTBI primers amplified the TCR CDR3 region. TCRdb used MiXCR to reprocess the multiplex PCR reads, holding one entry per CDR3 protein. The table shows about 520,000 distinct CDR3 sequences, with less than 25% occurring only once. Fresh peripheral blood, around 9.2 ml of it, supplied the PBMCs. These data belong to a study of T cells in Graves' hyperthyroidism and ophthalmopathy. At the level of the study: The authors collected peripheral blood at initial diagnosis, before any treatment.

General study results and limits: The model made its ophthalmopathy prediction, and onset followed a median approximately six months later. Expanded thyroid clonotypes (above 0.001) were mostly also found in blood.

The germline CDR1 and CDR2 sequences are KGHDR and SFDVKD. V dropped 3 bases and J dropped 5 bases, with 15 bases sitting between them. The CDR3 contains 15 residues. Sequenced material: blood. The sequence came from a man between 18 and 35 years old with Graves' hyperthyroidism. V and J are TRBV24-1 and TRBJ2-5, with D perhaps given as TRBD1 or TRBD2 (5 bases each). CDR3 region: CATSDGGTPQETQYF. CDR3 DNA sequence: TGTGCCACCAGTGATGGGGGAACCCCTCAGGAGACCCAGTACTTC.